This TCR beta chain was sequenced during a study of identical twins. TCRdb passed the 5' RACE reads through MiXCR, listing each CDR3 protein once. Among hundreds of thousands of distinct CDR3 sequences, approximately 9% were seen once, and the ten largest hold approximately 0.94%. This clonotype appeared a few times. The same sample was also studied in work on yellow fever vaccine responses in identical twins.

Material for sequencing was PBMCs. This TCR came from a young woman in good health.

DNA of the CDR3: TGTGCCAGCAGAGAGGCTAGCGGATTCACCTACGAGCAGTACTTC. Translated: CASREASGFTYEQYF. The gene calls are TRBV2 and TRBJ2-7, with TRBD2 identical over 7 bases. CDR1 and CDR2 from the germline V gene are SNHLY and FYNNEI. J gave up 2 bases and V 6 bases, and 10 bases lay outside the gene matches. CDR3 length: 15 amino acids.